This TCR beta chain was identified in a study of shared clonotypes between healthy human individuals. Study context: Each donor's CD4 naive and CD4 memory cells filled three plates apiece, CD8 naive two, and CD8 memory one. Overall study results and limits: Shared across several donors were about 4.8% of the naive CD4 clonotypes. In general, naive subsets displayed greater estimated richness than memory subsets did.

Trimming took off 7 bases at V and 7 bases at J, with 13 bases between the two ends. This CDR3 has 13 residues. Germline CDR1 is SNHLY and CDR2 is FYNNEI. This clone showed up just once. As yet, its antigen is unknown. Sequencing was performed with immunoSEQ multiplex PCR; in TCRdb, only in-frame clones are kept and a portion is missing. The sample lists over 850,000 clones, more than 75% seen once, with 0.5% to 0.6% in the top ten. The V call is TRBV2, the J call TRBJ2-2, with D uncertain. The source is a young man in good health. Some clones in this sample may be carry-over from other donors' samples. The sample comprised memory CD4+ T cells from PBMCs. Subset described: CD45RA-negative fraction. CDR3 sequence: CASKVAAIGELFF. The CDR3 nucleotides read TGTGCCAGCAAAGTCGCCGCTATCGGGGAGCTGTTTTTT.